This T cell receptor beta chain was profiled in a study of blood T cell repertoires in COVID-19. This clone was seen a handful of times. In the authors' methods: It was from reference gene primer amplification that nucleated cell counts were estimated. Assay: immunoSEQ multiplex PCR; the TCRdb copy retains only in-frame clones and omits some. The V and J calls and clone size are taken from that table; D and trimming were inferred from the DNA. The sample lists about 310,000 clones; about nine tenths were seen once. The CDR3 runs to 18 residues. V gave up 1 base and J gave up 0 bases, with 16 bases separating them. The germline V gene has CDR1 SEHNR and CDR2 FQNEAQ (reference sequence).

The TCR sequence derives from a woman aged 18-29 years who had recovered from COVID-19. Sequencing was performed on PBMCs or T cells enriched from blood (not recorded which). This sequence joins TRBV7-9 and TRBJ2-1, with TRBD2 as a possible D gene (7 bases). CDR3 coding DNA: TGTGCCAGCAGCTTAGTCGGGGGGCCCACCAACTCCTACAATGAGCAGTTCTTC. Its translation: CASSLVGGPTNSYNEQFF.